These T cell receptor beta chains were read from a single sample in a study of tumor-infiltrating lymphocytes in glioblastoma multiforme. From the multiplex PCR reads, TCRdb called clonotypes with MiXCR, one entry per CDR3 protein. The data show nearly 15,000 distinct CDR3 sequences, over 60% seen once. The sample comprised brain tumor tissue. These receptors all come from a male donor with glioblastoma. CDR3s include the opening cysteine and the closing phenylalanine or tryptophan. D genes are given only for firm matches. Where a row states a size, it is once, few, many or the class of an expanded clone; other rows omit it.

J	D	V	size	CDR3	DNA
TRBJ1-1	.	TRBV29-1	.	CSVEVPPELNTEAFF	TGCAGCGTTGAAGTTCCCCCTGAGTTGAACACTGAAGCTTTCTTT
TRBJ1-2	.	TRBV11-3	.	CASSSGPAFGYTF	TGTGCCAGCAGCTCTGGACCTGCCTTCGGCTACACCTTC
TRBJ2-7	.	TRBV20-1	once	CSARGLAGGLREQYF	TGCAGTGCTAGAGGGCTAGCAGGAGGGTTGCGCGAGCAGTACTTC
TRBJ2-7	TRBD2	TRBV28	.	CASTSGPYEQYF	TGTGCCAGCACTAGCGGACCCTACGAGCAGTACTTC
TRBJ2-7	.	TRBV11-2	.	CVSSLDFVQGSYEQYF	TGTGTCAGCAGCTTAGATTTCGTGCAGGGGTCCTACGAGCAGTACTTC
TRBJ2-1	TRBD2	TRBV6-2/TRBV6-3	.	CASSFAGLAPYNEQFF	TGTGCCAGCAGTTTCGCGGGACTAGCGCCCTACAATGAGCAGTTCTTC
TRBJ2-7	.	TRBV11-2	.	CASSLLGSRAHLYF	TGTGCCAGCAGCCTCCTAGGGAGCAGGGCACATTTGTACTTC
TRBJ2-7	.	TRBV7-9	many	CASSPTLDPYEQYF	TGTGCCAGCAGCCCTACCCTGGATCCGTACGAGCAGTACTTC
TRBJ2-2	.	TRBV11-1	once	CASRLMATDTGELFF	TGTGCTAGCAGATTGATGGCAACGGACACCGGGGAGCTGTTTTTT
TRBJ1-2	.	TRBV6-5	.	CASSYSGNYGYTF	TGTGCCAGCAGTTATAGCGGAAACTATGGCTACACCTTC
TRBJ2-7	.	TRBV28	.	CAGSYPPRGLASSEQYF	TGTGCCGGCAGTTACCCGCCCCGGGGACTCGCGAGCTCCGAGCAATACTTC
TRBJ2-7	.	TRBV12-3/TRBV12-4	.	CASRTAAEYEAYF	TGTGCCAGCAGGACAGCTGCGGAATACGAAGCTTACTTC
TRBJ2-3	TRBD1	TRBV5-1	.	CASSYGTASTDTQYF	TGCGCCAGCAGCTATGGGACAGCTAGCACAGATACGCAGTATTTT
TRBJ2-1	TRBD2	TRBV6-2/TRBV6-3	.	CASSWNSGSAQQFF	TGTGCCAGCAGTTGGAATAGCGGGAGCGCACAGCAGTTCTTC
TRBJ2-2	TRBD2	TRBV11-2	.	CASSLNRLAGAGELFF	TGTGCCAGCAGTTTAAATCGGCTAGCGGGGGCCGGGGAGCTGTTTTTT
TRBJ2-5	.	TRBV10-3	medium-sized	CAISEIVGRGAQETQYF	TGTGCCATCAGTGAGATTGTAGGCAGGGGTGCCCAAGAGACCCAGTACTTC
TRBJ2-1	.	TRBV12-5	medium-sized	CASGLSPYRYNEQFF	TGTGCTAGTGGTTTGAGTCCTTACCGTTACAATGAGCAGTTCTTC
TRBJ2-1	.	TRBV11-1	few	CASSLGGSSRVNEQFF	TGTGCCAGCAGCTTAGGCGGGTCTTCTCGGGTCAATGAGCAGTTCTTC
TRBJ1-1	.	TRBV11-2	many	CASSVSPLRGTEAFF	TGTGCCAGCAGCGTTAGCCCACTGAGGGGCACTGAAGCTTTCTTT
TRBJ2-3	.	TRBV11-3	.	CASSFKNHTDTQYF	TGTGCCAGCAGCTTTAAGAATCACACAGATACGCAGTACTTT
TRBJ2-1	TRBD2	TRBV6-1	once	CASSEGTSGSNEQFF	TGTGCCAGCAGCGAAGGGACTAGCGGGAGCAATGAGCAGTTCTTC
TRBJ2-2	.	TRBV5-1	many	CASSLTGIGELFF	TGCGCCAGCAGCTTGACAGGGATCGGGGAGCTGTTTTTT
TRBJ2-7	TRBD1	TRBV6-1	.	CASRQGASGDEQYF	TGTGCCAGCAGACAGGGGGCTAGTGGGGACGAGCAGTACTTC
TRBJ2-1	TRBD2	TRBV4-1	.	CASSDPSAGAHDEQLF	TGCGCCAGCAGCGACCCCTCGGCGGGAGCCCACGATGAGCAGCTCTTC
TRBJ2-7	.	TRBV20-1	.	CSATDISYDEQYF	TGCAGTGCTACGGACATCTCTTATGACGAGCAGTACTTC
TRBJ1-2	.	TRBV28	.	CASSPDIMASRRAYTF	TGTGCTAGCAGTCCCGATATAATGGCCTCCCGGCGTGCCTACACCTTC
TRBJ1-5	TRBD1	TRBV20-1	.	CSVRDMDRVLNHPQHF	TGCAGTGTTAGAGATATGGACAGGGTTCTGAATCACCCCCAGCATTTT
TRBJ1-1	TRBD1	TRBV20-1	.	CSAREGRGLGSEAFF	TGCAGTGCTAGAGAGGGGAGGGGGCTTGGGTCTGAAGCTTTCTTT
TRBJ2-5	.	TRBV10-2	.	CASRGRTGLISEETQYF	TGCGCCAGCAGGGGAAGAACTGGACTCATCTCGGAGGAGACCCAGTACTTC
TRBJ1-5	.	TRBV4-1	once	CASSLRGGQPQHF	TGCGCCAGCAGCCTGCGGGGCGGTCAGCCCCAGCATTTT
TRBJ2-1	TRBD2	TRBV11-2	.	CASSSTSGSLDEQFF	TGTGCCAGCAGCTCGACTAGCGGGAGTTTGGATGAGCAGTTCTTC
TRBJ2-1	TRBD1	TRBV20-1	few	CSARALDRGEHNEQFF	TGCAGTGCTAGAGCCCTGGACAGGGGTGAGCACAATGAGCAGTTCTTC
TRBJ2-3	.	TRBV28	.	CASSWSSAAHTQYF	TGTGCCAGCAGTTGGAGTAGCGCTGCTCATACGCAGTATTTT
TRBJ2-3	.	TRBV29-1	few	CSELAGLSTDTQYF	TGCAGCGAGCTCGCAGGTTTAAGCACAGATACGCAGTATTTT
TRBJ2-5	.	TRBV28	.	CARSFTAYMGQETQYF	TGTGCCAGAAGTTTCACAGCGTACATGGGGCAAGAGACACAGTACTTC
TRBJ2-7	TRBD1	TRBV7-9	.	CASRDTGQGVTYEQYF	TGTGCCAGCAGGGACACGGGACAGGGAGTAACCTACGAGCAGTACTTC
TRBJ2-7	.	TRBV3-1	.	CASSSSYQQYF	TGTGCCAGCAGTTCCAGCTACCAGCAGTATTTC
TRBJ1-1	.	TRBV11-2	once	CASSLVQRVAFF	TGTGCCAGTAGCCTAGTACAGAGGGTAGCTTTCTTT
TRBJ2-1	.	TRBV11-1	.	CASSLVPDEKSF	TGTGCCAGCAGCTTAGTTCCGGATGAGAAGTCCTTC
TRBJ1-1	TRBD1	TRBV2	once	CARRQGRVVGTEAFF	TGTGCCAGAAGACAGGGGCGGGTGGTAGGCACTGAAGCTTTCTTT
TRBJ2-1	.	TRBV20-1	medium-sized	CSARVFSSYNEQFF	TGCAGTGCTAGAGTGTTTAGCTCCTACAATGAGCAGTTCTTC
TRBJ2-3	TRBD1	TRBV11-2	.	CASSHRGRLTDTQYF	TGTGCCAGCAGCCACAGGGGGCGCCTCACAGATACGCAGTATTTT
TRBJ2-5	.	TRBV29-1	.	CSGEVETQYF	TGCAGCGGGGAGGTGGAGACCCAGTACTTC
TRBJ2-1	TRBD2	TRBV7-9	.	CASSAELLARGNNEEFF	TGTGCCAGCAGCGCCGAACTACTAGCGCGGGGAAACAATGAGGAGTTCTTC
TRBJ2-3	TRBD2	TRBV11-3	.	CASLGLAGPTDTQYF	TGTGCCAGCTTGGGACTAGCGGGGCCCACAGATACCCAGTATTTT
TRBJ2-1	.	TRBV29-1	few	CSVEGGEGIRDEQFF	TGCAGTGTTGAAGGGGGTGAGGGGATTCGGGATGAGCAGTTCTTC